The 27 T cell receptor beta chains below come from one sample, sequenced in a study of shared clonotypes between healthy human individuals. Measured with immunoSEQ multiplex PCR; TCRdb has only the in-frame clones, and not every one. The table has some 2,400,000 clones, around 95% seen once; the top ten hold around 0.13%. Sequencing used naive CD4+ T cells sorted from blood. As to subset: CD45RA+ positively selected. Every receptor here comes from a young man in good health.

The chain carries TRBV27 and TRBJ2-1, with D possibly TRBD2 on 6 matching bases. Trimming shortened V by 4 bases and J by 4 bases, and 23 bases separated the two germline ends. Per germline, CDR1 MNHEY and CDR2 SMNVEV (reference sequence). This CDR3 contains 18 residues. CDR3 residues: CASSSRLRDSIKYNEQFF. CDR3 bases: TGTGCCAGCAGTTCACGCCTCCGGGACTCAATCAAGTACAATGAGCAGTTCTTC.

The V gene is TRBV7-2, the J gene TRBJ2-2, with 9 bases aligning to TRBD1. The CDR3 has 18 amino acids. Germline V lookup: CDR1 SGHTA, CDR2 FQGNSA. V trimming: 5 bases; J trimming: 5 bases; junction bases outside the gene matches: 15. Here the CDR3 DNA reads TGTGCCAGCAGCCCTCTGGACAGGGGAAATCTTTGGACCGGGGAGCTGTTTTTT. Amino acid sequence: CASSPLDRGNLWTGELFF.

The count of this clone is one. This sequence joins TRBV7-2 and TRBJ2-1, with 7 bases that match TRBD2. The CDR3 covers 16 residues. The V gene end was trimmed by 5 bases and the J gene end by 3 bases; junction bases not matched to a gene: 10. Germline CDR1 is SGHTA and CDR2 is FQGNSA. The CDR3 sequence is CASSLIGVAGYNEQFF. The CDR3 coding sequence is TGTGCCAGCAGCCTCATAGGGGTAGCGGGCTACAATGAGCAGTTCTTC.

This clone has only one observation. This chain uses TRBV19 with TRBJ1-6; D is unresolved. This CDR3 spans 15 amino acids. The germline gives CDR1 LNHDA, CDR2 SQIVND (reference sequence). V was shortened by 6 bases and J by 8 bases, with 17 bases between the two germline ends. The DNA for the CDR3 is TGTGCCAGTAGAAAGGGTGCCATTCAGGATTCACCCCTCCACTTT. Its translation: CASRKGAIQDSPLHF.

This CDR3 reads CAISEREKINSPLHF. The CDR3 nucleotides are TGTGCCATCAGTGAACGGGAGAAAATAAATTCACCCCTCCACTTT. The rearrangement uses TRBV10-3 and TRBJ1-6; D not certain. CDR3 length equals 15 residues. Germline V gene lookup returns CDR1 ENHRY and CDR2 SYGVKD. Trimming pared 3 bases from V and 7 bases from J, leaving 13 bases between.

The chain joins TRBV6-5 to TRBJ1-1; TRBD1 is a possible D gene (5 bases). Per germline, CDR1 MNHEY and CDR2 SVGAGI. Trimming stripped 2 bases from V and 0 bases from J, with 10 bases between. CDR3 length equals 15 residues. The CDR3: CASSYEGLMNTEAFF. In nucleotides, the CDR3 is TGTGCCAGCAGTTACGAGGGGCTCATGAACACTGAAGCTTTCTTT.

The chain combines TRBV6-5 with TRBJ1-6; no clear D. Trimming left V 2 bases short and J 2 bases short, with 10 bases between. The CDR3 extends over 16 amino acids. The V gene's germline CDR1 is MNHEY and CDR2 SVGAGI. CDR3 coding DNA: TGTGCCAGCAGTTACAAGGGTCGGACCTATAATTCACCCCTCCACTTT. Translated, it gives CASSYKGRTYNSPLHF.

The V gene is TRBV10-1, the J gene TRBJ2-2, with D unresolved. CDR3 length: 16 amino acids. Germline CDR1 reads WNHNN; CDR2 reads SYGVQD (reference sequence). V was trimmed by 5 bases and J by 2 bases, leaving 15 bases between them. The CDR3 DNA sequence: TGCGCCAGCAGTCCTCGACTCCTCGGTAACACCGGGGAGCTGTTTTTT. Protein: CASSPRLLGNTGELFF.

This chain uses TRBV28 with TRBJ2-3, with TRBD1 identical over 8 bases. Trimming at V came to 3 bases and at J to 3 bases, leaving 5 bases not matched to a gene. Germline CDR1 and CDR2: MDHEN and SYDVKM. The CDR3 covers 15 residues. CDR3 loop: CASSFTGGITDTQYF. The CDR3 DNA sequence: TGTGCCAGCAGTTTCACAGGGGGGATTACAGATACGCAGTATTTT.

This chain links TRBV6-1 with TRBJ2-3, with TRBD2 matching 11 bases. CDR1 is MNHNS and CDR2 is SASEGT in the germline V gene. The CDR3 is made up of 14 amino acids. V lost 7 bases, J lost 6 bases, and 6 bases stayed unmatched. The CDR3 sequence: CASKSSGGRDTQYF. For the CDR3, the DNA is TGTGCCAGCAAGTCTAGCGGGGGGCGGGATACGCAGTATTTT.

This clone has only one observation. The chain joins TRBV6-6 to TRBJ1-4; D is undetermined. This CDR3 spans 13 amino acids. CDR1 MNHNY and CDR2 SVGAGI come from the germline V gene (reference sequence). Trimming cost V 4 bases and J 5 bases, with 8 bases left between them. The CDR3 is CASSWAENEKLFF. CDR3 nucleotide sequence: TGTGCCAGCAGTTGGGCAGAAAATGAAAAACTGTTTTTT.

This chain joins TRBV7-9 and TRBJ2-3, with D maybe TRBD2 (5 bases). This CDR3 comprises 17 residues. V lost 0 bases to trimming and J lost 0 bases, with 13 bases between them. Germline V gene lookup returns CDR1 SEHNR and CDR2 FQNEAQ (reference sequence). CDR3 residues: CASSLASGLSSTDTQYF. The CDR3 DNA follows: TGTGCCAGCAGCTTAGCCTCAGGACTTTCTAGCACAGATACGCAGTATTTT.

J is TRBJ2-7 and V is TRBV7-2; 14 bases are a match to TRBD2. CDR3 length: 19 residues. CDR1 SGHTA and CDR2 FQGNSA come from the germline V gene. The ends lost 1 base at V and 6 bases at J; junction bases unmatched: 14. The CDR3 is CASSLGSPGLAGDKSEQYF. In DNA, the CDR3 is TGTGCCAGCAGCTTAGGTTCTCCGGGACTAGCGGGAGACAAGAGCGAGCAGTACTTC.

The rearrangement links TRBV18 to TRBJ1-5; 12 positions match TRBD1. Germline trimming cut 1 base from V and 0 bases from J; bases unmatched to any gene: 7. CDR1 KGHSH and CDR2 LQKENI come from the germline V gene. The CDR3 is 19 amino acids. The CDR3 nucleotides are TGTGCCAGCTCACCACGGGGGACAGGGGGCGATTATAGCAATCAGCCCCAGCATTTT. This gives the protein CASSPRGTGGDYSNQPQHF. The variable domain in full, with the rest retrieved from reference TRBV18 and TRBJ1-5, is NAGVMQNPRHLVRRRGQEARLRCSPMKGHSHVYWYRQLPEEGLKFMVYLQKENIIDESGMPKERFSAEFPKEGPSILRIQQVVRGDSAAYFCASSPRGTGGDYSNQPQHFGDGTRLSIL.

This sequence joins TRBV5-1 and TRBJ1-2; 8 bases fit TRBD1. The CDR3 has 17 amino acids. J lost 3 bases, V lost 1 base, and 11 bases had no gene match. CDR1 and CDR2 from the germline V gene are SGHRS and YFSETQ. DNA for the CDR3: TGCGCCAGCAGCTTGTCCCCGGGACAGGTGGGATACTATGGCTACACCTTC. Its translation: CASSLSPGQVGYYGYTF.

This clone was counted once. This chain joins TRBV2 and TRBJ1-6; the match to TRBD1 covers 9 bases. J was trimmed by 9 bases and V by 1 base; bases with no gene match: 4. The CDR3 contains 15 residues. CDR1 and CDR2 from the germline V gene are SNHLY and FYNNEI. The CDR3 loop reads CASSEDRGLGSPLHF. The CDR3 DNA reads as TGTGCCAGCAGTGAAGACAGGGGGCTGGGTTCACCCCTCCACTTT.

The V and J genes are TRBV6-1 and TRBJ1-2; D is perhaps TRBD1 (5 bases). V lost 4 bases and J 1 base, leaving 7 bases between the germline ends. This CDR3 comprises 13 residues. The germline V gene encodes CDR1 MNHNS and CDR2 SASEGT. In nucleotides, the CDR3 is TGTGCCAGCAGTGGGGACTATAACTATGGCTACACCTTC. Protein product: CASSGDYNYGYTF.

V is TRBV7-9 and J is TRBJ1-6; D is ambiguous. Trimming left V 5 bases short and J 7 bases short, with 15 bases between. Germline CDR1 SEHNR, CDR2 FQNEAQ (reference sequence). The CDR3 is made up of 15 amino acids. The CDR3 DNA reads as TGTGCCAGCAGCCGAGCCTTCGGAGCAAATTCACCCCTCCACTTT. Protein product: CASSRAFGANSPLHF.

For the CDR3, the DNA is TGCGCCAGCAGCTTGCTAGAGGGCCCCTACGAGCAGTACTTC. This codes for CASSLLEGPYEQYF. The chain links TRBV5-1 to TRBJ2-7, with D possibly being TRBD2 (5 bases). Germline V CDR1 and CDR2: SGHRS, YFSETQ. The germline V and J ends were trimmed by 1 base and 2 bases, with 10 bases remaining between them. The length of the CDR3 is 14 residues.

Here the CDR3 reads CAISESSGVNYEQYF. In nucleotides, the CDR3 is TGTGCCATCAGTGAGTCTTCAGGGGTCAACTACGAGCAGTACTTC. The chain links TRBV10-3 to TRBJ2-7; tentative D call: TRBD1 (6 bases). V dropped 0 bases and J dropped 3 bases, with 12 bases sitting between them. CDR1 and CDR2 from the germline V gene are ENHRY and SYGVKD. This CDR3 is built from 15 residues.

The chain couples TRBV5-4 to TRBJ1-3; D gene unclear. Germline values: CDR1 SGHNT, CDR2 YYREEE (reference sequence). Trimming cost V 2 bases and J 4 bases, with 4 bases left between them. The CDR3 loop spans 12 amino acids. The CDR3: CASSFDGNTIYF. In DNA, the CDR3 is TGTGCCAGCAGCTTCGACGGAAACACCATATATTTT.

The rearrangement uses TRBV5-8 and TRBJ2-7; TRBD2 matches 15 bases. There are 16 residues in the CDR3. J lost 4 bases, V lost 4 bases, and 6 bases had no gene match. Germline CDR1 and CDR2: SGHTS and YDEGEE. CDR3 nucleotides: TGTGCCAGCAGCGAGACCGGGACTAGCGGGGGGTACGAGCAGTACTTC. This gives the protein CASSETGTSGGYEQYF.

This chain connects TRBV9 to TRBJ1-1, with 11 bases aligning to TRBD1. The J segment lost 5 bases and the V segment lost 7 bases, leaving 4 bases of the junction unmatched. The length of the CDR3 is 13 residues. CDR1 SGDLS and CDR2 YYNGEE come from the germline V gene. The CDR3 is CASGGQGATEAFF. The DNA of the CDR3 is TGTGCCAGCGGAGGACAGGGGGCGACTGAAGCTTTCTTT.

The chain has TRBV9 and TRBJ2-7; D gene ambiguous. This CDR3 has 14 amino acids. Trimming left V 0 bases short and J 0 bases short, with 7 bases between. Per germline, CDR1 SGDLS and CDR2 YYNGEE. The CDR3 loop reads CASSVGVLSYEQYF. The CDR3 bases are TGTGCCAGCAGCGTAGGCGTCCTCTCCTACGAGCAGTACTTC.

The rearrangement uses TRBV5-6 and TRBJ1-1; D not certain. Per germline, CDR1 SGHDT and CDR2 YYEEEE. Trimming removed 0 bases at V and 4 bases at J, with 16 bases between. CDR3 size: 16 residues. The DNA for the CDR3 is TGTGCCAGCAGCTTGGATTACTCTCGATTAGGCACTGAAGCTTTCTTT. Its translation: CASSLDYSRLGTEAFF.

The CDR3 bases are TGTGCCACCGGCCCGGGCAGGGGGCCCTGGGATACGCAGTATTTT. This gives the protein CATGPGRGPWDTQYF. The V and J genes are TRBV15 and TRBJ2-3; 8 bases match TRBD1. The CDR3 covers 15 residues. Germline V gene sequence: CDR1 LNHNV, CDR2 YYDKDF (reference sequence). V lost 8 bases, J lost 6 bases, and 13 bases stayed unmatched.

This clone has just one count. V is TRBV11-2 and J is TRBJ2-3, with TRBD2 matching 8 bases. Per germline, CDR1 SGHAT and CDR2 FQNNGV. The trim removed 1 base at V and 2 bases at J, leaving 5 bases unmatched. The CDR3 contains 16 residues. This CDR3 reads CASSLGTSRITDTQYF. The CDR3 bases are TGTGCCAGCAGCTTAGGGACTAGCAGAATCACAGATACGCAGTATTTT.